The clone carrying this TCR beta chain was picked up one time. The data stem from a study of cytomegalovirus exposure and HLA in healthy donors. The PCR had 60 Vbeta and 13 Jbeta primers. Some clones are missing from TCRdb's copy, which holds only in-frame ones; the method was immunoSEQ multiplex PCR. The sample lists 180,000 or so clones, 78% occurring once. The CDR3 totals 14 residues. Germline V gene data show CDR1 as LGHNT and CDR2 as FRNRAP. The V and J ends lost 4 bases and 7 bases, in that order; junction bases with no gene match: 8. J is TRBJ1-2 and V is TRBV12-5; 8 bases agree with TRBD1. The sequence was collected from a female donor in good health and CMV-seronegative. What was sequenced was PBMCs. CDR3 nucleotides: TGTGCTAGTGGTTCGACAGGGGCGTTCGGTGGCTACACCTTC. This codes for CASGSTGAFGGYTF. Variable domain in full (rest from reference TRBV12-5 and TRBJ1-2): DARVTQTPRHKVTEMGQEVTMRCQPILGHNTVFWYRQTMMQGLELLAYFRNRAPLDDSGMPKDRFSAEMPDATLATLKIQPSEPRDSAVYFCASGSTGAFGGYTFGSGTRLTVV.